This entry is about one T cell receptor (beta chain). The antigen this receptor binds is unknown. No quality values exist for individual bases; no much larger clone is one base distant. This sample was included in a study of long-term antiretroviral therapy in people with HIV (dated by TCRdb to between 2021 and 2022). Some background on the complete study: The earliest samples were collected approximately a decade before the 2015 WHO recommendation for immediate ART, a period when ART was typically delayed until CD4 counts fell. The cohort contributed roughly 200 cryopreserved PBMC samples from under 35 adults with confirmed HIV infection, collected serially over a mean of approximately six years (range 1-12). A retrospective serial study tested whether ART initiation and durable HIV suppression were associated with changes in peripheral blood TRB repertoire composition and diversity. No cross-contamination during QIAcube processing was seen in test extractions of a monoclonal T-cell line run alongside 33 polyclonal samples. Of the roughly 31 participants with HIV, ten to eleven were female. Beyond this particular receptor, the publication reports: Inferences about post-ART repertoire changes were limited because no data were available on ART adherence, viral resistance or therapy changes. Starting ART was linked to a significant rise in TRB diversity, yet even after long-term ART the diversity remained significantly lower than in transplant donor controls. Because PBMC availability was limited, only the TCR beta chain was sequenced, with no alpha chain pairing. The samples were dated from about 2004 to 2017, and the ART regimens that were used may be less effective than current ART regimens. Unsorted PBMC were profiled instead of sorted CD4+ and CD8+ T cells because pre-ART samples had limited cell numbers. Expanded TRB clones identified before ART initiation dominated the repertoire at all time points, although this dominance fluctuated and declined in many PLHIV after ART. Narrower CDR3 length ranges were observed in HIV repertoires than in controls, and an antigen-experienced repertoire with only a slight naive shift after ART was suggested by the network structure.

The immunoSEQ hsTCRB v3.0 assay was used at survey level resolution to sequence the TRB variable region. A depth of 40,000-50,000 T-cell genomes per sample was targeted for TRB sequencing. TRB libraries were pooled and sequenced on an Illumina MiSeq using a v3 150-cycle kit. The paper's data handling went like this. Repertoire analysis was run in R within a reproducible Nextflow workflow that covered QC, data transformation and analysis. LymphoSeq2, an R package for exploring AIRR-Seq data, was used to implement the custom analyses. A handful of samples yielding fewer than 5000 total TRB sequences were excluded, leaving 188 analyzed HIV repertoires. Among the approximately 180 retained HIV repertoires, 55 to 65 were collected before ART initiation and under 150 after ART initiation. Repertoires were downsampled to 5000 TRB nucleotide sequences, with summary statistics averaged over 100 downsampling iterations. TRB sequences were retained for analysis only if CDR3 regions of at least seven amino acids were present. Diversity was assessed using a clonality score derived from Shannon entropy and using the Gini coefficient. Repertoire networks linked the top 5000 CDR3 amino acid sequences whenever two sequences differed by an edit distance of one. Antigen specificity groups and MHC restriction were predicted for TRB CDR3 amino acid sequences with GLIPH2. Known CMV, EBV, HIV or tissue antigen associations were flagged by matching CDR3 amino acid sequences against VDJdb and McPAS-TCR. Pre-ART, post-ART and control groups were compared with Wilcoxon signed-rank tests and Holm-Bonferroni correction. The clones in this table, taken by TCRdb from immuneACCESS, are in-frame only. Not every clone is retained; where verified, under half of the shortfall comes from an unresolved V gene, and the cause of the rest is unknown. Clone size and the V and J calls come from that table; the DNA yielded D and trimming. This sample is represented by 25,000 or so clones; over 75% of them were singletons. The top ten hold over 3.5% of the sample.

A distance of 25 bases separates the germline ends of V and J, which lose 0 bases and 6 bases respectively. CDR3 length: 18 amino acids, cysteine to phenylalanine. Left in the record is the CDR3 DNA by itself, 54 bases read in frame from the first base. CDR1 and CDR2, per the germline V gene, are SGHRS and YFSETQ. Inclusion was restricted to participants for whom at least one PBMC sample before ART initiation and at least two post-ART samples were available. All participants with HIV were treated in the United States of America. Before DNA extraction, cryopreserved samples of about 0.95-10 million PBMC were thawed and washed. At the time of the earliest PBMC sample, participants with HIV were aged between about 20 and 54 years. PBMC samples were contributed by each participant from 1-4 timepoints before ART initiation and 2-8 timepoints after ART initiation, with a median of 7 samples. Serial HIV viral load, CD4+ T-cell count, ART history and demographic data were obtained for every participant. Genomic DNA was extracted from unsorted PBMC with a Qiagen kit on a QIAcube, with processing performed in batches of 12 samples.

Rearrangement joined TRBV5-1 to TRBJ2-7; the D region possibly corresponds to TRBD1 (6 bases align). This clonotype was obtained from a woman under 30 with HIV. The specimen was unsorted PBMCs, collected 0.5 years after starting antiretroviral therapy. CDR3 protein: CASSLGGRGRAFGAEQYF. In nucleotide form, the sequence is TGCGCCAGCAGCTTGGGGGGCAGGGGAAGGGCATTCGGCGCCGAGCAGTACTTC.